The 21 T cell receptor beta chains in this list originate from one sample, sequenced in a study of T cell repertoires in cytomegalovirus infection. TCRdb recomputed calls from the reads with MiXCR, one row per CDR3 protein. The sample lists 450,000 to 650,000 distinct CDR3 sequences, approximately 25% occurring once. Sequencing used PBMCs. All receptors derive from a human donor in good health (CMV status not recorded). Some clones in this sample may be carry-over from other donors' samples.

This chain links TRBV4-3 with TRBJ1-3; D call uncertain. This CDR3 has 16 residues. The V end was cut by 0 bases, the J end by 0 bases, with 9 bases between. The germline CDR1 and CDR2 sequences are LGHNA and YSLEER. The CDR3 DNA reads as TGCGCCAGCAGCCAAGACCCCGGAAGCTCTGGAAACACCATATATTTT. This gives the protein CASSQDPGSSGNTIYF.

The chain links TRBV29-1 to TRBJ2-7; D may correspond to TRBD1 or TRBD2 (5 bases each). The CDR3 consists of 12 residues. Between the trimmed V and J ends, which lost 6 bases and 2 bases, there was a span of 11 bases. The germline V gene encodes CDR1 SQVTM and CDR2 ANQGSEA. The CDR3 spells CSVGDSTYEQYF. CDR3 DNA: TGCAGCGTGGGAGACAGCACCTACGAGCAGTACTTC.

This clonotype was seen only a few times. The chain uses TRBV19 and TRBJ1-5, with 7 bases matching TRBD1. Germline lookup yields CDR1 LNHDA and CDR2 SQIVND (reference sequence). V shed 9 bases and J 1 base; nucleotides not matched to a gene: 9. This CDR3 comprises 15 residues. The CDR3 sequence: CASAEGAWSNQPQHF. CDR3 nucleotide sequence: TGTGCCAGCGCGGAGGGGGCATGGAGCAATCAGCCCCAGCATTTT.

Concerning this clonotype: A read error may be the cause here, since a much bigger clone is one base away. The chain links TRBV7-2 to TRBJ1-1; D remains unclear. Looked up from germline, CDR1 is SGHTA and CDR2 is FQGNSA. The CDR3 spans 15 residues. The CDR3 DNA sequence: TGTGCCAGCAGCTACGCCGTTAGGGCAGACACTGAATCTTTCTTT. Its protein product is CASSYAVRADTESFF.

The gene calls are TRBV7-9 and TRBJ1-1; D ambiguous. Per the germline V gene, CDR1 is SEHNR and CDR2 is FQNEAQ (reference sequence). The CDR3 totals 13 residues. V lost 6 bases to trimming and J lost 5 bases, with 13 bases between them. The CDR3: CASRYLSITEAFF. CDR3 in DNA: TGTGCCAGCAGGTATTTGTCAATTACTGAAGCTTTCTTT.

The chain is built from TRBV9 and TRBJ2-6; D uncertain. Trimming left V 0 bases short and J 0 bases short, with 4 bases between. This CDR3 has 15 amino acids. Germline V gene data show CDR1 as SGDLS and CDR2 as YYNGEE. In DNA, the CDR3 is TGTGCCAGCAGCGTAGAGAGCTCTGGGGCCAACGTCCTGACTTTC. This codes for CASSVESSGANVLTF.

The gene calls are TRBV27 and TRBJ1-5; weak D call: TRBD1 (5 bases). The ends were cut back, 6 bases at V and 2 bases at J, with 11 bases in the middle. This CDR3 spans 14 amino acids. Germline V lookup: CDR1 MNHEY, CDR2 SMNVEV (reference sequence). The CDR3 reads CASSRQSGNQPQHF. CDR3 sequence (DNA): TGTGCCAGCAGCCGACAGTCTGGCAATCAGCCCCAGCATTTT.

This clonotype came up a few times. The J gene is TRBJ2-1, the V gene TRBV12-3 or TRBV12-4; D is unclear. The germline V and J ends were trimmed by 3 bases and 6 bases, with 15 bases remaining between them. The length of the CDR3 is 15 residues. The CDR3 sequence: CASSFGGVHRNEQFF. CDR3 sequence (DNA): TGTGCCAGCAGTTTTGGCGGAGTTCATCGCAATGAGCAGTTCTTC.

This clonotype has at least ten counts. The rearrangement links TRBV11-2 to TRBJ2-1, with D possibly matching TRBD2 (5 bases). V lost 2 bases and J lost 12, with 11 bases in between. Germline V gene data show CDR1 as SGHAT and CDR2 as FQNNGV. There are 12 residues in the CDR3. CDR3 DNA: TGTGCCAGCAGCTTATTCGAGCGGAGGCAGTTCTTC. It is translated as CASSLFERRQFF.

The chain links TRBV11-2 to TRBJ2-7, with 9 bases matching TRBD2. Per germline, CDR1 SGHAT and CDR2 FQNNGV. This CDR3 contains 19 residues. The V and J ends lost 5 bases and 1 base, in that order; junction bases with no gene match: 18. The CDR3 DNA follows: TGTGCCAGCAGCCCCATCGGTACCGGGAGGACTAGCGCTTCCTACGAGCAGTACTTC. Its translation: CASSPIGTGRTSASYEQYF.

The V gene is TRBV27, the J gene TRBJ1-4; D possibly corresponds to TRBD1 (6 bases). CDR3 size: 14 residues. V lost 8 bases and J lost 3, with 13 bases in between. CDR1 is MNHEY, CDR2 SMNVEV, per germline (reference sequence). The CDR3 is CASGEGGSNEKLFF. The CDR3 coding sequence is TGTGCCAGCGGGGAGGGGGGCTCTAATGAAAAACTGTTTTTT.

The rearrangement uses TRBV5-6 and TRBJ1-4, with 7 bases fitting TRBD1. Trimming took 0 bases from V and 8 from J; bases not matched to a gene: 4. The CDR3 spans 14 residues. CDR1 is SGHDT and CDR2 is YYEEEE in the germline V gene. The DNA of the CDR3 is TGTGCCAGCAGCTTGGAGGACAGGAGGGAAAAACTGTTTTTT. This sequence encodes CASSLEDRREKLFF.

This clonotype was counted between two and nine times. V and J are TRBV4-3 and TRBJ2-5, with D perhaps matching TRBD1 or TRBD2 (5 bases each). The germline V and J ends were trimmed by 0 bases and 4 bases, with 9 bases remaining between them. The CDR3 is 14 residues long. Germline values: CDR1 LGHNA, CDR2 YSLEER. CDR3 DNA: TGCGCCAGCAGCCAAGAGGCAGGGAGAGAGACCCAGTACTTC. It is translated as CASSQEAGRETQYF.

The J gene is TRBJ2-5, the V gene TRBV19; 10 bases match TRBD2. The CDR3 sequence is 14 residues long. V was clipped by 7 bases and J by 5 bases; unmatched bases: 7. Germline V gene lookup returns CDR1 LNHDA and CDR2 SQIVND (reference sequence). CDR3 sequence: CASNVRAGGETQYF. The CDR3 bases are TGTGCCAGTAACGTAAGAGCGGGAGGGGAGACCCAGTACTTC.

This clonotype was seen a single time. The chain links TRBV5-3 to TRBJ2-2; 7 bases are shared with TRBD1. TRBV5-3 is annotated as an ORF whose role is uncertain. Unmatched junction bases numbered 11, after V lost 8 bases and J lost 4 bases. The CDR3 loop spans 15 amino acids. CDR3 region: CASANDRVATGELFF. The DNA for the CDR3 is TGTGCCAGCGCCAACGACAGGGTGGCCACCGGGGAGCTGTTTTTT.

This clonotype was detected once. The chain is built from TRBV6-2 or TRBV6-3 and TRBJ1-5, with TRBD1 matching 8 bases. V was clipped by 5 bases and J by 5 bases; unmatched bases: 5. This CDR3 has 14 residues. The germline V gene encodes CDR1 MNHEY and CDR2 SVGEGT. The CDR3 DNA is TGTGCCAGCAGTACCTCAGGGGGCGATCAGCCCCAGCATTTT. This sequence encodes CASSTSGGDQPQHF.

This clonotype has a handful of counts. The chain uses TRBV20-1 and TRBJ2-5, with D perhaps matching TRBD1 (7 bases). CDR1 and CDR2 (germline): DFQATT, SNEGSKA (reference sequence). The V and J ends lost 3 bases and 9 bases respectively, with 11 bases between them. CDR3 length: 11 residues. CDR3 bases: TGCAGTGCTAGGGAGGGGACAGCCCAGTACTTC. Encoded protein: CSAREGTAQYF.

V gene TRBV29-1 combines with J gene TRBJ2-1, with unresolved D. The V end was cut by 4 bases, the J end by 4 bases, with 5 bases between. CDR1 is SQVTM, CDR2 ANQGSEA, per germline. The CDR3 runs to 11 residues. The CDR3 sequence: CSVVSYNEQFF. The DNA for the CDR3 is TGCAGCGTTGTTTCTTACAATGAGCAGTTCTTC.

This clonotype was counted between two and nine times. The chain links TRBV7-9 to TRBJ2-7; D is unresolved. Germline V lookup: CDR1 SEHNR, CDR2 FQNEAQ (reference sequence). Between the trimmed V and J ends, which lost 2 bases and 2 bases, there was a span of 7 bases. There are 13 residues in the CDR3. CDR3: CASSLSRTYEQYF. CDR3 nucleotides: TGTGCCAGCAGCTTATCCCGCACCTACGAGCAGTACTTC.

For the CDR3, the DNA is TGTGCCAGCAGTGGACTAGCGGGAGGGCCGATGGATGAGCAGTTCTTC. It is translated as CASSGLAGGPMDEQFF. The genes are TRBV12-3 or TRBV12-4 and TRBJ2-1, with 15 bases aligning to TRBD2. The CDR3 has 16 residues. V lost 5 bases to trimming and J lost 8 bases; unmatched junction nucleotides: 7.

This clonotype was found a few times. CDR3 bases: TGTGCCAGCTCGACTAAACCGCCAGGGGCATACACTGAAGCTTTCTTT. Protein product: CASSTKPPGAYTEAFF. The V gene is TRBV18, the J gene TRBJ1-1; TRBD1 might be the D (6 bases). The germline CDR1 and CDR2 sequences are KGHSH and LQKENI. The CDR3 totals 16 residues. The ends were cut back, 6 bases at V and 3 bases at J, with 20 bases in the middle.